These 32 T cell receptor beta chains were sequenced from one sample in a study of T cell responses to AZD1222 COVID-19 vaccine. Profiled with immunoSEQ multiplex PCR; TCRdb holds only in-frame clones, not every one. Of some 200,000 clones in the sample, around nine tenths are singletons; the top ten hold roughly 4%. Sample: peripheral blood, taken 28 days after the second dose of the MenACWY control vaccine. The receptor set was obtained from an adult who received the MenACWY meningococcal vaccine as a control.

This clone turned up a few times. The chain joins TRBV6-2 or TRBV6-3 to TRBJ1-1, with TRBD1 as a possible D gene (6 bases). V lost 0 bases and J lost 7, with 12 bases in between. Germline-derived CDR1 and CDR2 are MNHEY and SVGEGT. The CDR3 loop spans 14 amino acids. The CDR3 region is CASSYSSRGGEAFF. The CDR3 DNA sequence: TGTGCCAGCAGTTACTCAAGCAGGGGAGGTGAAGCTTTCTTT.

V is TRBV19 and J is TRBJ2-6; D is possibly TRBD1 (6 bases). Between the trimmed V and J ends, which lost 5 bases and 2 bases, there was a span of 13 bases. The germline V gene encodes CDR1 LNHDA and CDR2 SQIVND (reference sequence). CDR3 length: 16 amino acids. Written as DNA, the CDR3 is TGTGCCAGTAGTCCCCATTCAGGGGCTGGGGCCAACGTCCTGACTTTC. It is translated as CASSPHSGAGANVLTF.

This chain links TRBV19 with TRBJ2-6; D is possibly TRBD1 (6 bases). Trimming stripped 2 bases from V and 0 bases from J, with 11 bases between. The CDR3 is made up of 17 amino acids. Germline V lookup: CDR1 LNHDA, CDR2 SQIVND (reference sequence). The CDR3 sequence: CASSILRTASGANVLTF. CDR3 DNA: TGTGCCAGTAGTATACTCCGGACAGCCTCTGGGGCCAACGTCCTGACTTTC.

This rearrangement joins TRBV29-1 to TRBJ2-7; TRBD2 is a possible D gene (6 bases). Looked up from germline, CDR1 is SQVTM and CDR2 is ANQGSEA. Between the trimmed V and J ends, which lost 3 bases and 0 bases, there was a span of 18 bases. This CDR3 is 16 amino acids long. The DNA of the CDR3 is TGCAGCGTTGATAGTTTTCAGGCGGGGAGCTCCTACGAGCAGTACTTC. As protein: CSVDSFQAGSSYEQYF.

This clone came up once. The chain combines TRBV6-4 with TRBJ2-1; unclear D gene. V was trimmed by 4 bases and J by 10 bases, leaving 14 bases between them. CDR3 length: 13 amino acids. Germline V gene data show CDR1 as MRHNA and CDR2 as SNTAGT. This CDR3 reads CASSAWTASEQFF. CDR3 in DNA: TGTGCCAGCAGTGCATGGACGGCGTCGGAGCAGTTCTTC.

The chain joins TRBV10-1 to TRBJ2-7; 7 bases are a match to TRBD1. The CDR3 sequence is 14 residues long. The ends lost 4 bases at V and 2 bases at J; junction bases unmatched: 5. The germline V gene has CDR1 WNHNN and CDR2 SYGVQD (reference sequence). This CDR3 is CASSANRGPYEQYF. In DNA, the CDR3 is TGCGCCAGCAGTGCCAACAGGGGTCCCTACGAGCAGTACTTC.

The J gene is TRBJ1-4, the V gene TRBV5-1, with TRBD1 matching 8 bases. This CDR3 has 14 amino acids. J was trimmed by 8 bases and V by 2 bases; bases with no gene match: 5. Germline values: CDR1 SGHRS, CDR2 YFSETQ. CDR3 DNA sequence: TGCGCCAGCAGCTTCCAGGGGGCACGGGAAAAACTGTTTTTT. This encodes CASSFQGAREKLFF.

V usage is TRBV9 and J usage is TRBJ2-7; D not resolved. The CDR3 is made up of 14 amino acids. The germline CDR1 and CDR2 sequences are SGDLS and YYNGEE. Trimming took 0 bases from V and 5 from J, leaving 12 bases between them. The CDR3 protein is CASSVGVKINEQYF. In DNA form, the CDR3 reads TGTGCCAGCAGCGTAGGAGTAAAAATAAACGAGCAGTACTTC. The full variable domain, its missing parts supplied by reference TRBV9 and TRBJ2-7, is DSGVTQTPKHLITATGQRVTLRCSPRSGDLSVYWYQQSLDQGLQFLIQYYNGEERAKGNILERFSAQQFPDLHSELNLSSLELGDSALYFCASSVGVKINEQYFGPGTRLTVT.

In its sample, this clone was seen many times. The V call is TRBV30, the J call TRBJ1-6; 7 bases agree with TRBD1. This CDR3 has 12 amino acids. With V trimmed by 5 bases and J by 9 bases, 4 bases remained unmatched. Per the germline V gene, CDR1 is GTSNPN and CDR2 is SVGIG (reference sequence). CDR3 sequence reads: CAWDREGSPLHF. The DNA for the CDR3 is TGTGCCTGGGACAGGGAAGGTTCACCCCTCCACTTT.

The chain links TRBV5-6 to TRBJ2-7, with TRBD1 as a possible D gene (6 bases). The CDR3 totals 14 residues. Per germline, CDR1 SGHDT and CDR2 YYEEEE. V was clipped by 3 bases and J by 2 bases, with 12 bases between them. CDR3 loop: CASSYGTNTYEQYF. CDR3 nucleotide sequence: TGTGCCAGCAGCTACGGGACAAACACCTACGAGCAGTACTTC.

V is TRBV23-1 and J is TRBJ1-1; 9 bases match TRBD1. TRBV23-1 is identified as an open reading frame with a role that is uncertain. Unmatched junction bases numbered 4, after V lost 2 bases and J lost 6 bases. The CDR3 length is 14 residues. The CDR3 loop reads CASSQRQGVAEAFF. The CDR3, as DNA: TGCGCCAGCAGTCAAAGACAGGGGGTCGCTGAAGCTTTCTTT.

This chain links TRBV3-1 (or the pseudogene TRBV3-2) with TRBJ2-7, with D perhaps TRBD2 (5 bases). CDR1 LGHDT and CDR2 YNNKEL come from the germline V gene (reference sequence). The CDR3 length is 14 residues. V lost 6 bases and J 5 bases, leaving 17 bases between the germline ends. The CDR3 DNA sequence: TGTGCCAGCAGACAAACCGGGAACATTCACGAGCAGTACTTC. Its protein is CASRQTGNIHEQYF.

The rearrangement joins TRBV28 to TRBJ2-3, with D possibly matching TRBD1 (6 bases). CDR1 MDHEN and CDR2 SYDVKM come from the germline V gene. The CDR3 loop spans 12 amino acids. The V end lost 8 bases, the J end lost 4 bases, and 10 bases lay between the germline ends. The CDR3 here is CASLGGPDTQYF. CDR3 nucleotides: TGTGCCAGCCTTGGGGGCCCAGATACGCAGTATTTT.

The chain links TRBV27 to TRBJ1-2, with a tentative D call TRBD1 (5 bases). V lost 4 bases and J 5 bases, leaving 17 bases between the germline ends. CDR3 length: 15 amino acids. Germline V CDR1 and CDR2: MNHEY, SMNVEV (reference sequence). The CDR3 DNA reads as TGTGCCAGCAGTTCCTCAGGGCTCGGGGAGTATGGCTACACCTTC. Translated: CASSSSGLGEYGYTF.

This rearrangement joins TRBV27 to TRBJ2-2, with a tentative D call TRBD1 (6 bases). This CDR3 contains 13 residues. Germline V gene sequence: CDR1 MNHEY, CDR2 SMNVEV (reference sequence). V shed 8 bases and J shed 9 bases, with 16 bases lying between them. The CDR3 sequence: CASSSGVSRELFF. The DNA for the CDR3 is TGTGCCAGCTCCTCAGGGGTCAGCCGGGAGCTGTTTTTT.

The chain carries TRBV7-2 and TRBJ2-3, with 8 positions matching TRBD2. J gave up 2 bases and V 6 bases, and 7 bases lay outside the gene matches. The CDR3 has 15 residues. Germline V CDR1 and CDR2: SGHTA, FQGNSA. The CDR3 DNA follows: TGTGCCAGCAGATACGGGACTAGTAACACAGATACGCAGTATTTT. It codes for CASRYGTSNTDTQYF.

The chain joins TRBV12-5 to TRBJ1-1; unclear D gene. The length of the CDR3 is 14 residues. V was pared by 5 bases and J by 1 base, with 11 bases between. CDR1 and CDR2 from the germline V gene are LGHNT and FRNRAP. For the CDR3, the DNA is TGTGCTAGTGGTAAACGCCGGGGGAACACTGAAGCTTTCTTT. Amino acid sequence: CASGKRRGNTEAFF. Based on the CDR3 plus reference TRBV12-5 and TRBJ1-1, the full variable domain is DARVTQTPRHKVTEMGQEVTMRCQPILGHNTVFWYRQTMMQGLELLAYFRNRAPLDDSGMPKDRFSAEMPDATLATLKIQPSEPRDSAVYFCASGKRRGNTEAFFGQGTRLTVV.

This clone has a single count. V is TRBV2 and J is TRBJ2-1, with D tentatively TRBD1 (5 bases). Germline V CDR1 and CDR2: SNHLY, FYNNEI. The CDR3 spans 14 residues. The germline V and J ends were trimmed by 7 bases and 0 bases, with 10 bases remaining between them. The CDR3 is CASTGLSSYNEQFF. The DNA of the CDR3 is TGTGCCAGCACAGGGTTAAGCTCCTACAATGAGCAGTTCTTC.

This chain links TRBV6-6 with TRBJ2-7; TRBD1 matches at 8 bases. The CDR3 runs 16 residues. Looked up from germline, CDR1 is MNHNY and CDR2 is SVGAGI (reference sequence). Germline trimming cut 5 bases from V and 4 bases from J; bases unmatched to any gene: 13. This CDR3 reads CASSAPSGQATYEQYF. The CDR3 coding sequence is TGTGCCAGCAGTGCCCCCTCGGGACAGGCGACTTACGAGCAGTACTTC.

The chain couples TRBV3-1 (or the pseudogene TRBV3-2) to TRBJ2-7; 7 bases line up with TRBD2. Germline values: CDR1 LGHDT, CDR2 YNNKEL (reference sequence). Losses at the gene ends were 4 bases for V and 5 bases for J; bases not matched to a gene: 14. CDR3 size: 16 residues. DNA of the CDR3: TGTGCCAGCAGCCCTTTCTCTAGGCGGGAGAAGGACGAGCAGTACTTC. Translating gives CASSPFSRREKDEQYF.

The rearrangement uses TRBV5-5 and TRBJ1-1; 10 bases are a match to TRBD1. Germline V gene lookup returns CDR1 SGHKS and CDR2 YYEKEE (reference sequence). CDR3 length: 17 residues. After removal of 2 bases from V and 3 bases from J, the junction contained 10 bases not matched to a gene. CDR3 sequence (DNA): TGTGCCAGCAGCTTTCGGGACAGGGGTCGGTCGGACACTGAAGCTTTCTTT. Protein sequence: CASSFRDRGRSDTEAFF.

The chain is built from TRBV7-3 and TRBJ2-3; 7 bases fit TRBD2. After removal of 5 bases from V and 2 bases from J, the junction contained 10 bases not matched to a gene. Germline V gene lookup returns CDR1 SGHTA and CDR2 FQGTGA. The CDR3 is 16 amino acids. CDR3 nucleotides: TGTGCCAGCAGCCTAGGGGCTAGCGGCTACACAGATACGCAGTATTTT. This sequence encodes CASSLGASGYTDTQYF.

The genes are TRBV10-3 and TRBJ2-3; D gene ambiguous. Trimming cost V 6 bases and J 4 bases, with 8 bases left between them. The germline CDR1 and CDR2 sequences are ENHRY and SYGVKD. This CDR3 has 12 residues. CDR3 amino acids: CAIRAGPDTQYF. The CDR3 coding sequence is TGTGCCATCAGGGCCGGGCCAGATACGCAGTATTTT.

V and J are TRBV4-1 and TRBJ2-1, with a weak D call TRBD2 (7 bases). The CDR3 has 14 residues. Germline values: CDR1 MGHRA, CDR2 YSYEKL. Trimming removed 3 bases from V and 8 bases from J, with 14 bases in between. The CDR3 bases are TGCGCCAGCAGCCACCCACTAGGGGGGGATGAGCAGTTCTTC. Translating gives CASSHPLGGDEQFF.

The chain links TRBV23-1 to TRBJ2-7; TRBD2 might be the D (5 bases). TRBV23-1 is an ORF, and what it does is uncertain. The CDR3 covers 17 residues. With 4 bases removed from V and 0 bases from J, the gap between germline ends came to 19 bases. CDR3 sequence: CASSLSQRDMSSYEQYF. The CDR3 DNA reads as TGCGCCAGCAGTCTCTCGCAACGGGATATGAGCTCCTACGAGCAGTACTTC.

This clone came up once. V is TRBV5-6 and J is TRBJ2-5, with 8 bases matching TRBD2. The V segment lost 4 bases and the J segment 5 bases; nucleotides outside the gene matches: 13. Germline CDR1 and CDR2: SGHDT and YYEEEE. This CDR3 has 16 residues. CDR3 sequence reads: CASSDSGAGVRETQYF. As DNA, the CDR3 is TGTGCCAGCAGCGATTCAGGAGCGGGAGTTCGGGAGACCCAGTACTTC.

The V and J genes are TRBV11-1 and TRBJ1-2, with 9 bases aligning to TRBD1. Germline lookup yields CDR1 SGHAT and CDR2 FQDESV (reference sequence). CDR3 length: 14 residues. V lost 5 bases, J lost 5 bases, and 6 bases stayed unmatched. In DNA, the CDR3 is TGTGCCAGCAGCAAAACCGACAGGGGGTATGGCTACACCTTC. Protein sequence: CASSKTDRGYGYTF.

The gene calls are TRBV5-6 and TRBJ2-3, with 8 bases fitting TRBD2. V was pared by 0 bases and J by 4 bases, with 7 bases of the junction left unmatched. The CDR3 length is 16 residues. Germline V gives CDR1 SGHDT, CDR2 YYEEEE. This CDR3 is CASSLVAGIGADTQYF. CDR3 bases: TGTGCCAGCAGCTTGGTAGCGGGAATAGGAGCAGATACGCAGTATTTT.

This chain links TRBV25-1 with TRBJ1-3; no clear D. Germline V gives CDR1 MGHDK, CDR2 SYGVNS. This CDR3 spans 15 amino acids. V shed 2 bases and J shed 0 bases, with 8 bases lying between them. The CDR3 nucleotides read TGTGCCAGCAGTGAACGCAGAAGCTCTGGAAACACCATATATTTT. It is translated as CASSERRSSGNTIYF.

The CDR3 DNA reads as TGTGCCAGTAATAGTCGGGGAAGGACTGAAGCTTTCTTT. Encoded protein: CASNSRGRTEAFF. V is TRBV19 and J is TRBJ1-1; D unclear. Germline V gives CDR1 LNHDA, CDR2 SQIVND (reference sequence). CDR3 length: 13 residues. Trimming cost V 7 bases and J 5 bases, with 14 bases left between them.

This sequence joins TRBV12-5 and TRBJ1-1, with TRBD1 identical over 7 bases. The CDR3 runs to 14 residues. Trimming removed 6 bases from V and 3 bases from J; junction bases left unmatched: 7. Germline V gene lookup returns CDR1 LGHNT and CDR2 FRNRAP. The CDR3 region has the DNA TGTGCTAGTGGCCGACGACAGGGTGACACTGAAGCTTTCTTT. Its protein product is CASGRRQGDTEAFF.

This chain joins TRBV7-2 and TRBJ1-5, with TRBD1 identical over 8 bases. This CDR3 has 16 residues. J lost 2 bases, V lost 4 bases, and 7 bases had no gene match. Germline assignment: CDR1 SGHTA and CDR2 FQGNSA. The CDR3 DNA is TGTGCCAGCAGCTCCCAGGGGGCGCCTGGCAATCAGCCCCAGCATTTT. It codes for CASSSQGAPGNQPQHF.